This T cell receptor (beta chain) was identified during a study of blood T cells in healthy people across ages. The study, taken as a whole, reports: It was found that TCR beta diversity correlated strongly with the percentage of naive T cells.

This clonotype was observed many times. What it binds is not known. The authors ran a second PCR of roughly 6 to 11 cycles using a sample-barcoded 5' primer and a J-beta primer mix. TCRdb fed the 5' RACE reads into MiXCR, producing one record per CDR3 protein. This sample has some 790,000 distinct CDR3 sequences, with 29% found just once. V dropped 1 base and J dropped 4 bases, with 7 bases sitting between them. The germline CDR1 and CDR2 sequences are SGHTA and FQGNSA. This CDR3 contains 13 residues. The chain joins TRBV7-2 to TRBJ2-5; D unresolved. The clonotype originates from an elderly woman in good health. Material for sequencing was blood. CDR3 nucleotides: TGTGCCAGCAGCTTAGGAAGTCGAGAGACCCAGTACTTC. It is translated as CASSLGSRETQYF.